One and the same sample provided the 20 T cell receptor beta chains below, sequenced in a study of response to subunit inactivated influenza vaccine (dated by TCRdb to the late 2010s). The library relied on RT-PCR. The instrument was an Illumina HiSeq 2500. TCRdb ran its own pipeline on the public reads, namely fastp trimming at Q25 and MiXCR clone calling, and kept in-frame beta chains. Each entry is one CDR3 protein sequence, shown with its most common DNA and genes. The sample has hundreds of thousands of distinct CDR3 sequences on record, around a sixth of them singletons. The ten most abundant clones make up around a tenth of the sample. The source was PBMCs from blood, collected roughly 12 days after vaccination. The receptors shown here come from a man aged 50-59 years who received an inactivated influenza vaccine. Donor details come from another sample of the same person, matched by shared clones.

This clonotype occurred many times. CDR3 in amino acids: CASSLASGTDTQYF. In DNA, the CDR3 is TGCGCCAGCAGCTTGGCTAGTGGCACAGATACGCAGTATTTT. The V call is TRBV5-1, the J call TRBJ2-3; D ambiguous. The CDR3 has 14 residues. Trimming stripped 0 bases from V and 1 base from J, with 6 bases between. Germline V gene sequence: CDR1 SGHRS, CDR2 YFSETQ.

In this sample, this clonotype turned up once. This rearrangement joins TRBV12-3 or TRBV12-4 to TRBJ2-1; maybe TRBD1 (6 bases). CDR3 length: 14 residues. V was pared by 1 base and J by 8 bases, with 12 bases between. CDR3 amino acids: CASSLVGNRDEQFF. The CDR3 nucleotides are TGTGCCAGCAGTTTAGTTGGTAACAGGGATGAGCAGTTCTTC.

This clonotype has a handful of counts. This rearrangement joins TRBV12-3 or TRBV12-4 to TRBJ1-5, with TRBD1 matching 8 bases. This CDR3 contains 15 residues. Trimming removed 6 bases from V and 1 base from J; junction bases left unmatched: 5. The CDR3 DNA reads as TGTGCCAGCAGGAAAACAGGGGGGAGCAATCAGCCCCAGCATTTT. This sequence encodes CASRKTGGSNQPQHF.

In this sample, this clonotype turned up many times. The chain uses TRBV5-1 and TRBJ2-7; TRBD1 might be the D (5 bases). In germline, CDR1 is SGHRS, CDR2 YFSETQ. Trimming removed 4 bases at V and 3 bases at J, with 17 bases between. The CDR3 has 15 amino acids. In DNA, the CDR3 is TGCGCCAGCAGCCCGAAACAGGTCCCCTACTACGAGCAGTACTTC. It codes for CASSPKQVPYYEQYF.

This clonotype was seen a handful of times. V and J are TRBV29-1 and TRBJ2-7, with D perhaps TRBD1 (5 bases). The germline CDR1 and CDR2 sequences are SQVTM and ANQGSEA. V gave up 3 bases and J gave up 3 bases, with 12 bases separating them. The CDR3 length is 13 residues. The CDR3 spells CSVDSAGNYEQYF. As DNA, the CDR3 is TGCAGCGTTGATTCGGCAGGGAACTACGAGCAGTACTTC.

This clonotype was detected only a few times. The chain carries TRBV10-3 and TRBJ2-5, with D perhaps TRBD1 or TRBD2 (6 bases each). Per the germline V gene, CDR1 is ENHRY and CDR2 is SYGVKD. V shed 7 bases and J shed 1 base, with 16 bases lying between them. The CDR3 contains 15 residues. The CDR3 bases are TGTGCCATCACCCGAGGCGGGACACCCCAAGAGACCCAGTACTTC. It yields the protein CAITRGGTPQETQYF.

This clonotype was picked up many times. The chain links TRBV18 to TRBJ2-1; TRBD2 aligns across 12 bases. Germline V CDR1 and CDR2: KGHSH, LQKENI. The CDR3 loop spans 15 amino acids. The trim removed 4 bases at V and 4 bases at J, leaving 2 bases unmatched. The CDR3 here is CASSRTSGDYNEQFF. For the CDR3, the DNA is TGTGCCAGCTCACGGACTAGCGGGGATTACAATGAGCAGTTCTTC.

This clonotype came up a few times. The rearrangement uses TRBV25-1 and TRBJ1-4; the D gene is possibly TRBD1 (6 bases). The CDR3 length is 14 residues. Germline V gene sequence: CDR1 MGHDK, CDR2 SYGVNS. Trimming shortened V by 4 bases and J by 7 bases, and 13 bases separated the two germline ends. CDR3 sequence reads: CASSGGTGSEKLFF. The CDR3 DNA sequence: TGTGCCAGCAGTGGGGGAACAGGGAGTGAAAAACTGTTTTTT.

The V call is TRBV5-1, the J call TRBJ2-6, with TRBD1 identical over 7 bases. The germline CDR1 and CDR2 sequences are SGHRS and YFSETQ. With 7 bases clipped from V and 4 bases from J, the junction kept 8 bases outside the gene matches. The CDR3 loop spans 15 amino acids. The CDR3 nucleotides are TGCGCCAGCGGTCTCCAGGGGGTCGGGGCCAACGTCCTGACTTTC. It is translated as CASGLQGVGANVLTF.

The chain uses TRBV7-2 and TRBJ2-5; D is undetermined. Between the trimmed V and J ends, which lost 2 bases and 5 bases, there was a span of 9 bases. CDR3 length: 13 residues. CDR1 is SGHTA, CDR2 FQGNSA, per germline. CDR3 sequence: CASSLRSLETQYF. In nucleotides, the CDR3 is TGTGCCAGCAGCTTACGTTCTTTGGAGACCCAGTACTTC.

This sequence joins TRBV5-6 and TRBJ2-3; TRBD2 agrees at 13 bases. The CDR3 is 17 amino acids. Germline CDR1 reads SGHDT; CDR2 reads YYEEEE. The V segment lost 9 bases and the J segment 6 bases; nucleotides outside the gene matches: 16. CDR3 sequence reads: CAMGPGLTSGGADTQYF. The DNA for the CDR3 is TGTGCCATGGGCCCCGGGCTTACTAGCGGGGGGGCCGATACGCAGTATTTT.

The rearrangement uses TRBV7-6 and TRBJ2-7; D perhaps matches TRBD1 (5 bases). Germline V gene sequence: CDR1 SGHVS, CDR2 FNYEAQ. The CDR3 has 16 residues. Trimming shortened V by 3 bases and J by 0 bases, and 15 bases separated the two germline ends. Here the CDR3 DNA reads TGTGCCAGCAGCTTGTCAATGGGGCCCAGCTCCTACGAGCAGTACTTC. Encoded protein: CASSLSMGPSSYEQYF. Filled out from reference TRBV7-6 and TRBJ2-7, the complete variable domain reads GAGVSQSPRYKVTKRGQDVALRCDPISGHVSLYWYRQALGQGPEFLTYFNYEAQQDKSGLPNDRFSAERPEGSISTLTIQRTEQRDSAMYRCASSLSMGPSSYEQYFGPGTRLTVT.

There are many counts of this clonotype. V gene TRBV20-1 combines with J gene TRBJ2-7; D uncertain. Germline CDR1 reads DFQATT; CDR2 reads SNEGSKA (reference sequence). V was trimmed by 0 bases and J by 0 bases, leaving 9 bases between them. This CDR3 has 14 residues. This chain's CDR3 is CSARDRTSSYEQYF. The CDR3, as DNA: TGCAGTGCTAGAGATCGGACCAGCTCCTACGAGCAGTACTTC.

The rearrangement links TRBV4-3 to TRBJ2-3; D is ambiguous. This CDR3 region has 14 residues. V shed 3 bases and J shed 0 bases, with 7 bases lying between them. Germline CDR1 reads LGHNA; CDR2 reads YSLEER. The CDR3 reads CASSHTLSTDTQYF. The CDR3 DNA reads as TGCGCCAGCAGCCACACCCTTAGCACAGATACGCAGTATTTT.

V is TRBV29-1 and J is TRBJ1-1, with 7 positions matching TRBD1. V trimming: 4 bases; J trimming: 7 bases; junction bases outside the gene matches: 12. From germline, CDR1 is SQVTM and CDR2 ANQGSEA. The length of the CDR3 is 14 residues. CDR3 DNA: TGCAGCGTTGGCCGTTCCGGGACAGCCCTTGAAGCTTTCTTT. Amino acid sequence: CSVGRSGTALEAFF.

The CDR3 loop reads CASSHGQGAGSTEAFF. DNA for the CDR3: TGCGCCAGCAGCCATGGACAGGGGGCAGGGAGCACTGAAGCTTTCTTT. This chain connects TRBV5-1 to TRBJ1-1, with 11 bases fitting TRBD1. This CDR3 comprises 16 residues. V trimming: 4 bases; J trimming: 4 bases; junction bases outside the gene matches: 9. The V gene's germline CDR1 is SGHRS and CDR2 YFSETQ.

The V gene is TRBV7-8, the J gene TRBJ2-5, with D possibly matching TRBD1 (6 bases). V was clipped by 0 bases and J by 5 bases, with 22 bases between them. The CDR3 consists of 18 residues. CDR1 and CDR2 from the germline V gene are SGHVS and FQNEAQ. The CDR3 DNA is TGTGCCAGCAGCTTAGCCCCCCGCGACAGGTTCCCTCTGGAGACCCAGTACTTC. It encodes CASSLAPRDRFPLETQYF.

This clonotype was recorded a few times. The CDR3 loop is CSADSIPGQRTDTQYF. The DNA for the CDR3 is TGCAGCGCGGACAGCATACCGGGACAGCGCACAGATACGCAGTATTTT. This chain uses TRBV29-1 with TRBJ2-3; 7 positions agree with TRBD1. The germline V gene has CDR1 SQVTM and CDR2 ANQGSEA. The junction had 14 bases not matched to a gene; V was cut back by 7 bases and J by 1 base. The CDR3 consists of 16 residues.

This clonotype has ten or more counts. The chain couples TRBV5-6 to TRBJ2-3; D gene uncertain. The germline CDR1 and CDR2 sequences are SGHDT and YYEEEE. This CDR3 region has 14 residues. The V end was cut by 0 bases, the J end by 1 base, with 6 bases between. In DNA form, the CDR3 reads TGTGCCAGCAGCTTGGCCGGACGCACAGATACGCAGTATTTT. Protein sequence: CASSLAGRTDTQYF.

The chain links TRBV5-1 to TRBJ1-6, with D maybe TRBD1 (6 bases). There are 18 residues in the CDR3. CDR1 and CDR2 from the germline V gene are SGHRS and YFSETQ. The V and J ends lost 2 bases and 7 bases respectively, with 22 bases between them. The chain's CDR3 is CASSFEFLGRGSNSPLHF. The CDR3 DNA reads as TGCGCCAGCAGCTTTGAATTTCTAGGCAGGGGATCGAATTCACCCCTCCACTTT.